The text below deals with one TCR beta chain. Everyone who took part was roughly 18 to 100 years old, and they came from about two dozen US areas. Either two negative PCRs, clearance, or symptom resolution qualified Cohort 3 donors as recovered. The sample is drawn from a study of blood T cell repertoires in COVID-19. About the research overall: Nucleic acid was either cDNA or gDNA, and it came from T cells, B-cell-depleted T cells, or PBMCs.

V lost 5 bases and J lost 6; bases outside the gene matches: 12. Germline-derived CDR1 and CDR2 are SGHRS and YFSETQ. The CDR3 has 15 residues. Authors' methods: The authors estimated nucleated cell counts from reference gene primer amplification. Profiled with immunoSEQ multiplex PCR; TCRdb holds only in-frame clones, not every one. V and J calls and clone size are those listed in that table; D and trimming were worked out from the DNA. The data show about half a million clones, 80% to 90% seen once. Sequences were obtained from PBMCs or T cells enriched from blood (not recorded which). The rearrangement joins TRBV5-1 to TRBJ1-2; TRBD1 matches at 8 bases. This sequence was found in a woman aged 60-70 years who had recovered from COVID-19. In DNA, the CDR3 is TGCGCCAGCAGGGGAGGACAGGGAATGGACGATGGCTACACCTTC. Residues: CASRGGQGMDDGYTF.